This T cell receptor (beta chain) is from a study of cytomegalovirus exposure and HLA in healthy donors. Study findings and constraints: An analysis was carried out later, and it reportedly showed fewer N-insertions in an Asian-associated ancestry cluster than the approximately 670-donor mean. Later work found that TCR association rates differed between HLA loci; DRB1 had the most and HLA-C the fewest. Segments of the TCR beta V type were, in most cases, productive about 87% or about 30% of the time in an earlier analysis.

Use of 60 Vbeta and 13 Jbeta primers characterized the PCR. Measured with immunoSEQ multiplex PCR; TCRdb has only the in-frame clones, and not every one. The sample has about 130,000 clones, around four fifths seen once. Worth noting for this clone: Its antigen is unidentified. Distinct nucleotide sequences in the sample also encode this CDR3.

After removal of 3 bases from V and 2 bases from J, the junction contained 1 base not matched to a gene. The CDR3 spans 13 residues. In germline, CDR1 is SGHRS, CDR2 YFSETQ. The TCR comes from a woman aged 40 to 50 in good health and CMV-seropositive. The chain carries TRBV5-1 and TRBJ2-7; 8 nucleotides align to TRBD1. Input material: PBMCs. CDR3 protein: CASSSQGAYEQYF. The CDR3 DNA reads TGCGCCAGCAGCTCACAGGGGGCCTACGAGCAGTACTTC.